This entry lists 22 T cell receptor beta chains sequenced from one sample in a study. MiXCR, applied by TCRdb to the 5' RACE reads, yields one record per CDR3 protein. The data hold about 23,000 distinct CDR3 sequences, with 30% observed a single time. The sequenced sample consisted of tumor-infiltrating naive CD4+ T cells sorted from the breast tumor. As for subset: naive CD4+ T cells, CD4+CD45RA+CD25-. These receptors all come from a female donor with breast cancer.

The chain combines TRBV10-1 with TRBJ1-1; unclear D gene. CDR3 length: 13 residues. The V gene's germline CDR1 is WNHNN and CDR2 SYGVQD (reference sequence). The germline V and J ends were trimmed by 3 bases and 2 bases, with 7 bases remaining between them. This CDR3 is CASSDRHNTEAFF. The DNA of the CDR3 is TGCGCCAGCAGTGACAGGCATAACACTGAAGCTTTCTTT.

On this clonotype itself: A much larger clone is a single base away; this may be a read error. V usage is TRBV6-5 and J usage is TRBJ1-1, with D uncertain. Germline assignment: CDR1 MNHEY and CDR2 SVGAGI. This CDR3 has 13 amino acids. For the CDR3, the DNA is TGTGCCAGCAGTTTCCACCCGAACACTGAAGCTCTCTTT. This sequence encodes CASSFHPNTEALF.

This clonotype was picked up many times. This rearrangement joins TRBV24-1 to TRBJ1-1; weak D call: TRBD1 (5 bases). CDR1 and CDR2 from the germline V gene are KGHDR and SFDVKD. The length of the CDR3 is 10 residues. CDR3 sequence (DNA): TGTGTCCAGCGGGGCCCTGAAGCTTTCTTT. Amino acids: CVQRGPEAFF.

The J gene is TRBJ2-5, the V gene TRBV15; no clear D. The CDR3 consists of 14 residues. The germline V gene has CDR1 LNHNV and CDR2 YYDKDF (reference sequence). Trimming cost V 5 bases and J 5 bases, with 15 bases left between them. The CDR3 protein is CATSVKESWETQYF. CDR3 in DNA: TGTGCCACCAGCGTTAAGGAGAGTTGGGAGACCCAGTACTTC.

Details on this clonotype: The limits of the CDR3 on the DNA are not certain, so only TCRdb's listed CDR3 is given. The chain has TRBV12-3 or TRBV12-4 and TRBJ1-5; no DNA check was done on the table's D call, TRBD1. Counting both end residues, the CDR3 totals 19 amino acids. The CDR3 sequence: CASSRTGAVDEQFFGPQHF.

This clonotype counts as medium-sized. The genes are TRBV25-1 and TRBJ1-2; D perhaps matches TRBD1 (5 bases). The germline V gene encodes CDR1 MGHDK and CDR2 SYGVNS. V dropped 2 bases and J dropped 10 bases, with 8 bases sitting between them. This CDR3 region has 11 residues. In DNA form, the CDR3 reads TGTGCCAGCAGTGAAGCAGGGTCCTACACCTTC. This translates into CASSEAGSYTF.

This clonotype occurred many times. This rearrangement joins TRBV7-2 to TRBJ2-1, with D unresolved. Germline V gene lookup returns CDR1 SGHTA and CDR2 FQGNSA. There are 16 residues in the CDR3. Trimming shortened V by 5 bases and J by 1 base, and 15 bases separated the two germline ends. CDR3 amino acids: CASSLRDLLSYNEQFF. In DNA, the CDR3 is TGTGCCAGCAGCCTACGTGACCTTCTTTCCTACAATGAGCAGTTCTTC.

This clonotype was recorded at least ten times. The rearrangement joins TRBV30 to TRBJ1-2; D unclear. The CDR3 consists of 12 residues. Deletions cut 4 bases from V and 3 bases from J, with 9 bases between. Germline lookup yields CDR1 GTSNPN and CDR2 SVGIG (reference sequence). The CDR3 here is CAWIRRDYGYTF. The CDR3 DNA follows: TGTGCCTGGATCCGGAGGGACTATGGCTACACCTTC.

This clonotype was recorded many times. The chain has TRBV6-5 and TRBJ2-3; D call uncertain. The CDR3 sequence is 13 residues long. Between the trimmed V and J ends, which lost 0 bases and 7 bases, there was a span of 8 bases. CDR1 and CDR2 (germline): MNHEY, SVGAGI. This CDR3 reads CASSYSKSYTQYF. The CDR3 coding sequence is TGTGCCAGCAGTTACTCGAAAAGTTATACGCAGTATTTT.

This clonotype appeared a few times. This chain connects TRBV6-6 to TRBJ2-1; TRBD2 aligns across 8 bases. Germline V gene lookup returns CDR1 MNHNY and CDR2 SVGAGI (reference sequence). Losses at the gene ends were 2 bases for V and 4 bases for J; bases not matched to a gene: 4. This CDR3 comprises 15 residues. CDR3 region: CASSYEASGYNEQFF. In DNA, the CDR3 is TGTGCCAGCAGTTACGAGGCTAGCGGGTACAATGAGCAGTTCTTC.

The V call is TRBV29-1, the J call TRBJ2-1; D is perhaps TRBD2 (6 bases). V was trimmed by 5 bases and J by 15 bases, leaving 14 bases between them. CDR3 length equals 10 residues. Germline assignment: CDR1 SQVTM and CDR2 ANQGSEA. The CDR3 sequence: CSVRDLTLFF. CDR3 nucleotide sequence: TGCAGCGTTCGGGACTTAACCCTGTTCTTC.

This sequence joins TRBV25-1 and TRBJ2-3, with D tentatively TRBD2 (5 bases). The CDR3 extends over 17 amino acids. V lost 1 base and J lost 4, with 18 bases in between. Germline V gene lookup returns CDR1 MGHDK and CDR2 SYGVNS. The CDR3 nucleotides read TGTGCCAGCAGTGAATCGACGGCGGCTCACGGGGCAGATACGCAGTATTTT. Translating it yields CASSESTAAHGADTQYF.

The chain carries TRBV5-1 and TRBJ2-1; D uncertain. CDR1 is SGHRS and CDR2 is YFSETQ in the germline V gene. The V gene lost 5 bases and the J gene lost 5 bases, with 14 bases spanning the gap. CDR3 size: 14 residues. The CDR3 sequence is CASSSGLQNNEQFF. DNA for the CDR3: TGCGCCAGCAGTTCGGGCCTACAAAACAATGAGCAGTTCTTC.

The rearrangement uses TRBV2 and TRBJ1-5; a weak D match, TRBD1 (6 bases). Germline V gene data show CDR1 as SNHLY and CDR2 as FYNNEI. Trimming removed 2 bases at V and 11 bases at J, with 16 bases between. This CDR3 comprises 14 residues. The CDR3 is CASSETGGRRAQHF. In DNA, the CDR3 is TGTGCCAGCAGTGAAACCGGGGGGCGAAGGGCCCAGCATTTT.

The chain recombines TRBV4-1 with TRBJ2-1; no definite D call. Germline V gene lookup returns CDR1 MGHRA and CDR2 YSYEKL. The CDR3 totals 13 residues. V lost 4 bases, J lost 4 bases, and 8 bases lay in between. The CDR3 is CASSPPEYNEQFF. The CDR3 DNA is TGCGCCAGCAGCCCACCGGAGTACAATGAGCAGTTCTTC.

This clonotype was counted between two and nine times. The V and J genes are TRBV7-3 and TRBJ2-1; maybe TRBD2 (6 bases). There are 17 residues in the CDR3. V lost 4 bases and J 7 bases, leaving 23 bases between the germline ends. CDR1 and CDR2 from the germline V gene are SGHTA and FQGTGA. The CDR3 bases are TGTGCCAGCAGCTCGGAGGGTGCCGGGACTCGAGGGAATGAGCAGTTCTTC. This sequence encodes CASSSEGAGTRGNEQFF. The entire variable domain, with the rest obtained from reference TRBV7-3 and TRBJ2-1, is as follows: GAGVSQTPSNKVTEKGKYVELRCDPISGHTALYWYRQSLGQGPEFLIYFQGTGAADDSGLPNDRFFAVRPEGSVSTLKIQRTERGDSAVYLCASSSEGAGTRGNEQFFGPGTRLTVL.

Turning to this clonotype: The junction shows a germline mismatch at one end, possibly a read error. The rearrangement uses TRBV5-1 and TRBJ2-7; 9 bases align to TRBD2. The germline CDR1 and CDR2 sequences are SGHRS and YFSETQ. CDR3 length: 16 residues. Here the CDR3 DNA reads TGCGCCAGCAGCGCCAGGGTGCTAGCGGGAACCTACGAGCGGTACTTC. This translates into CASSARVLAGTYERYF.

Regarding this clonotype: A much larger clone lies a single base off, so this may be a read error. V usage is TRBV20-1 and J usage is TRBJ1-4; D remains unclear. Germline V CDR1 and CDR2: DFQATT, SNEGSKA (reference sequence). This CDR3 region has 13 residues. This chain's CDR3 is CSASDGLHEELFF. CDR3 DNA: TGCAGTGCTAGTGACGGTCTGCATGAAGAACTGTTTTTT.

CDR3 coding DNA: TGCGCCAGCAGCCCGGGACTCCTGGGCAATGAGCAGTTCTTC. The encoded protein is CASSPGLLGNEQFF. The chain recombines TRBV4-1 with TRBJ2-1; maybe TRBD2 (6 bases). Germline loops: CDR1 MGHRA, CDR2 YSYEKL. V shed 4 bases and J shed 6 bases, with 13 bases lying between them. The CDR3 has 14 amino acids.

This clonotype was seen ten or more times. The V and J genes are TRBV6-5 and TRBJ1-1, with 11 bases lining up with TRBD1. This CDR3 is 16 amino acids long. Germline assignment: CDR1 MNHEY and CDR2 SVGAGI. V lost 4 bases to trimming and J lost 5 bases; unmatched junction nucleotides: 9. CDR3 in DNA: TGTGCCAGCAGTTCATCGGGACAGGGGGAGAGTACTGAAGCTTTCTTT. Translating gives CASSSSGQGESTEAFF.

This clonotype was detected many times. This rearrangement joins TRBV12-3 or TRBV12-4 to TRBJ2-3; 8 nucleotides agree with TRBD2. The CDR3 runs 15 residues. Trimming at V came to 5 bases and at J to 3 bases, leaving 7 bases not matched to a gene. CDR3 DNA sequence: TGTGCCAGCAGTCTGCCGGGACTAGAAACAGATACGCAGTATTTT. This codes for CASSLPGLETDTQYF.

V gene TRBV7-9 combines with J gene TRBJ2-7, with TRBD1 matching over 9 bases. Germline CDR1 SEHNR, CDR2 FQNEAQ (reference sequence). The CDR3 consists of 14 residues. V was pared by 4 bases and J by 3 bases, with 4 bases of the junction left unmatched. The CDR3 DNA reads TGTGCCAGCAGCTACGCGGGACAGGGCTACGAGCAGTACTTC. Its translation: CASSYAGQGYEQYF.